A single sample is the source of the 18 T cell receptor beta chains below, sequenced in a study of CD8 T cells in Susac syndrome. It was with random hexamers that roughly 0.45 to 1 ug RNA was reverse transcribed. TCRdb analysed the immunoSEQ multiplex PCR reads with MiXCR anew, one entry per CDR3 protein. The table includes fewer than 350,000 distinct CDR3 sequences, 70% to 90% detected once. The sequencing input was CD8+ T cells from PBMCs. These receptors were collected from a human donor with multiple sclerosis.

The CDR3 DNA follows: TGCAGTGCTAGAATGAGGACAGTGGAGCCCTACGAGCAGTACTTC. Protein product: CSARMRTVEPYEQYF. The chain joins TRBV20-1 to TRBJ2-7, with D tentatively TRBD1 (6 bases). The CDR3 runs 15 residues. The V and J ends lost 2 bases and 2 bases respectively, with 16 bases between them. Per the germline V gene, CDR1 is DFQATT and CDR2 is SNEGSKA (reference sequence).

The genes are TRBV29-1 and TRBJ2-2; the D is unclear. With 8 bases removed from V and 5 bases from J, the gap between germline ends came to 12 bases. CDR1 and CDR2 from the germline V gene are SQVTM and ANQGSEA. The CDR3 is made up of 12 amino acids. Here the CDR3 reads CSQQFETGELFF. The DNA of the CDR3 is TGCAGCCAACAATTCGAGACCGGGGAGCTGTTTTTT.

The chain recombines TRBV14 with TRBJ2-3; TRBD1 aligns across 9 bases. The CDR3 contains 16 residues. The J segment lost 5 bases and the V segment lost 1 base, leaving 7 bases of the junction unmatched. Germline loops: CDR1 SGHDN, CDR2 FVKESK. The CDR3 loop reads CASSQALTGGKDTQYF. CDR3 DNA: TGTGCCAGCAGCCAAGCCCTGACAGGGGGGAAAGATACGCAGTATTTT.

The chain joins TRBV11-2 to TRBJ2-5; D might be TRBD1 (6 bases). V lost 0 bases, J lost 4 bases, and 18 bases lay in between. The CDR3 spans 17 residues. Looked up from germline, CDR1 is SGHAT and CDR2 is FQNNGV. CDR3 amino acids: CASSLDWDIQGGETQYF. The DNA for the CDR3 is TGTGCCAGCAGCTTAGATTGGGACATCCAAGGGGGAGAGACCCAGTACTTC.

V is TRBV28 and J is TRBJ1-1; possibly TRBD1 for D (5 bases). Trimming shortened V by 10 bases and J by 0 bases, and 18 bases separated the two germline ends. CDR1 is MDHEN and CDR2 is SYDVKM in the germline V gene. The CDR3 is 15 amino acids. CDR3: CATTTGVLMNTEAFF. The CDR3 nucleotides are TGTGCCACGACGACGGGGGTACTCATGAACACTGAAGCTTTCTTT.

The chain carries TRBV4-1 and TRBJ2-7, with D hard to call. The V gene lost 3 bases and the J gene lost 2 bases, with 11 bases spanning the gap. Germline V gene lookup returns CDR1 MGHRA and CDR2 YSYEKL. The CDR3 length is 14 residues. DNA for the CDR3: TGCGCCAGCAGCCAGGTTGGCACGGCCTACGAGCAGTACTTC. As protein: CASSQVGTAYEQYF.

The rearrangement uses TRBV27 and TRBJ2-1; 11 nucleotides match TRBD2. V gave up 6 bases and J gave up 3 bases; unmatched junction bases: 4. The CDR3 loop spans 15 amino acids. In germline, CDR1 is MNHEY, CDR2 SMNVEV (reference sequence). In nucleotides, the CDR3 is TGTGCCAGCAGGATAGGGACTAGCGGCTACAATGAGCAGTTCTTC. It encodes CASRIGTSGYNEQFF.

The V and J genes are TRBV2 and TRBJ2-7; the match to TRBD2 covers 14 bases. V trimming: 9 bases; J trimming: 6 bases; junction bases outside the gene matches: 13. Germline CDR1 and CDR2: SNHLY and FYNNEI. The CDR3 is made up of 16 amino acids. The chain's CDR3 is CASRLGLAGGPLEQYF. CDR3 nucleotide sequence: TGTGCCAGTAGATTAGGACTAGCGGGAGGACCCCTCGAGCAGTACTTC.

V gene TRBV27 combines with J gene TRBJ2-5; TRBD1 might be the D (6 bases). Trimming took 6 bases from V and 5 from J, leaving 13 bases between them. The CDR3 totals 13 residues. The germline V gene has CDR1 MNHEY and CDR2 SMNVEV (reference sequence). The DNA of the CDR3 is TGTGCCAGCAGCCTCAGGGGCCTCGAGACCCAGTACTTC. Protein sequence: CASSLRGLETQYF.

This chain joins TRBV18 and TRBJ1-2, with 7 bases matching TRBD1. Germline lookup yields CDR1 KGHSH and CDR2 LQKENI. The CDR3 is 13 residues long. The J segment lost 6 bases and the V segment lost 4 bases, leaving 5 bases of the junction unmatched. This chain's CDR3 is CASSRGTVDGYTF. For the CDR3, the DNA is TGTGCCAGCTCACGGGGGACAGTGGATGGCTACACCTTC. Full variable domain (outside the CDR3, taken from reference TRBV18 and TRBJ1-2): NAGVMQNPRHLVRRRGQEARLRCSPMKGHSHVYWYRQLPEEGLKFMVYLQKENIIDESGMPKERFSAEFPKEGPSILRIQQVVRGDSAAYFCASSRGTVDGYTFGSGTRLTVV.

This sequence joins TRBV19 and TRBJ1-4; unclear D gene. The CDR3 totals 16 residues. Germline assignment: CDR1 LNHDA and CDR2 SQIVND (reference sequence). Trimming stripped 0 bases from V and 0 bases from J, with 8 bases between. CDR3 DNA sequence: TGTGCCAGTAGTATAGAGGGCACCTCAACTAATGAAAAACTGTTTTTT. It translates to CASSIEGTSTNEKLFF.

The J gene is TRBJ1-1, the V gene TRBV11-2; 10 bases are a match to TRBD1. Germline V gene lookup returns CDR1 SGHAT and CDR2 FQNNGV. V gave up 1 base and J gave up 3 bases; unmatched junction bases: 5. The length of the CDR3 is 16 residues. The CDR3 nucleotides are TGTGCCAGCAGCTTAGGACAGGGGGCACTGGACACTGAAGCTTTCTTT. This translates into CASSLGQGALDTEAFF.

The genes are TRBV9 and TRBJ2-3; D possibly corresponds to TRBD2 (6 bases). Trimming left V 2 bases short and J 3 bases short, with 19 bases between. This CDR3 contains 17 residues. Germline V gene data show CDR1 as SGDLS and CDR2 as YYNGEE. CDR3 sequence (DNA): TGTGCCAGCAGCGTTCCCCACCGCGGGGAGGTAACAGATACGCAGTATTTT. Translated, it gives CASSVPHRGEVTDTQYF.

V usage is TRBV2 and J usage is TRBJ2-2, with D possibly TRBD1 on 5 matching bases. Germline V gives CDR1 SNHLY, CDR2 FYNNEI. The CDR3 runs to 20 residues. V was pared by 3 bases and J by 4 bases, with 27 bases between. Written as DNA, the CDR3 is TGTGCCAGCAGTGACTTCATCCGTGCCCCAGGGCCCGTTCCCACCGGGGAGCTGTTTTTT. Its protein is CASSDFIRAPGPVPTGELFF.

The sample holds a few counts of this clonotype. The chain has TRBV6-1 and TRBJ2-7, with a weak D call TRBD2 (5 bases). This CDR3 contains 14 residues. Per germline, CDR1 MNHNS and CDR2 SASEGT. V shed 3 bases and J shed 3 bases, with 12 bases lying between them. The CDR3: CASSDTREDYEQYF. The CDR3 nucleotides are TGTGCCAGCAGTGACACTAGGGAAGACTACGAGCAGTACTTC.

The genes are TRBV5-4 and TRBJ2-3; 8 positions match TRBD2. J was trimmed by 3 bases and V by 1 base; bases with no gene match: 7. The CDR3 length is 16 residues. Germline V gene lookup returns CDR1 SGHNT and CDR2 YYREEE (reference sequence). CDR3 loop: CASSLLGLAGTDTQYF. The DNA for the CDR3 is TGTGCCAGCAGCTTGCTTGGACTAGCCGGGACAGATACGCAGTATTTT. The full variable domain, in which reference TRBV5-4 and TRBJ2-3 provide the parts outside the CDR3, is ETGVTQSPTHLIKTRGQQVTLRCSSQSGHNTVSWYQQALGQGPQFIFQYYREEENGRGNFPPRFSGLQFPNYSSELNVNALELDDSALYLCASSLLGLAGTDTQYFGPGTRLTVL.

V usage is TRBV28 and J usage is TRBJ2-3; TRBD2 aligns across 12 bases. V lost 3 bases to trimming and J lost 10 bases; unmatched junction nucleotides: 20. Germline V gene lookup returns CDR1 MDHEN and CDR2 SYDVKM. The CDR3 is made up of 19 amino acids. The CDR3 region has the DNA TGTGCCAGCAGTTTCGCTCTTGGGCTAGCGGGAGGGAGGGCCTTGGCGCAGTATTTT. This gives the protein CASSFALGLAGGRALAQYF.

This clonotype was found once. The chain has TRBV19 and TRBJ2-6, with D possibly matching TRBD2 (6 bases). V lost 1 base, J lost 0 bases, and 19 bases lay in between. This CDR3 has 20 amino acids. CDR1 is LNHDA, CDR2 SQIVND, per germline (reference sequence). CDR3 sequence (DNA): TGTGCCAGTAGTATAGGCAAAGGACGGGGGAACCTCTCTGGGGCCAACGTCCTGACTTTC. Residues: CASSIGKGRGNLSGANVLTF. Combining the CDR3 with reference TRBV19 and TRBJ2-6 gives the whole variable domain DGGITQSPKYLFRKEGQNVTLSCEQNLNHDAMYWYRQDPGQGLRLIYYSQIVNDFQKGDIAEGYSVSREKKESFPLTVTSAQKNPTAFYLCASSIGKGRGNLSGANVLTFGAGSRLTVL.